This entry lists 27 T cell receptor beta chains sequenced from one sample in a study of cytomegalovirus exposure and HLA in healthy donors. The study ran its PCR with 60 Vbeta and 13 Jbeta primers. Clones were read by immunoSEQ multiplex PCR, and TCRdb kept only the in-frame ones, dropping some. The sample records approximately 100,000 clones, about 80% being singletons. The sequencing sample was made of PBMCs. The receptor source for this set is a middle-aged woman in good health and CMV-seropositive.

This chain connects TRBV6-1 to TRBJ1-6; weak D call: TRBD1 (5 bases). Germline V gene lookup returns CDR1 MNHNS and CDR2 SASEGT. The CDR3 covers 15 residues. V lost 6 bases and J lost 10, with 19 bases in between. Here the CDR3 DNA reads TGTGCCAGCAGGCCTTTGGGGCAGGGCGGCTCACCCCTCCACTTT. This translates into CASRPLGQGGSPLHF.

The chain links TRBV6-5 to TRBJ1-3; TRBD1 might be the D (5 bases). The germline V and J ends were trimmed by 3 bases and 0 bases, with 12 bases remaining between them. Germline CDR1 and CDR2: MNHEY and SVGAGI. The CDR3 length is 16 residues. The CDR3 region is CASSYSITGSGNTIYF. Written as DNA, the CDR3 is TGTGCCAGCAGTTATTCCATAACAGGCTCTGGAAACACCATATATTTT.

The chain joins TRBV4-1 to TRBJ1-1; D remains ambiguous. With 1 base removed from V and 9 bases from J, the gap between germline ends came to 18 bases. Germline values: CDR1 MGHRA, CDR2 YSYEKL. The CDR3 runs 15 residues. The chain's CDR3 is CASSQVSQSITQAFF. Written as DNA, the CDR3 is TGCGCCAGCAGCCAAGTCTCCCAATCGATTACTCAAGCTTTCTTT.

This sequence joins TRBV6-5 and TRBJ1-3; no reliable D call. CDR3 length: 13 residues. The V end lost 6 bases, the J end lost 2 bases, and 8 bases lay between the germline ends. CDR1 MNHEY and CDR2 SVGAGI come from the germline V gene. The CDR3 nucleotides are TGTGCCAGCAGGAGTAGAGCTGGAAACACCATATATTTT. Protein sequence: CASRSRAGNTIYF.

The rearrangement joins TRBV6-1 to TRBJ1-5, with no clear D. V was clipped by 6 bases and J by 2 bases, with 14 bases between them. This CDR3 contains 15 residues. Per germline, CDR1 MNHNS and CDR2 SASEGT. The DNA for the CDR3 is TGTGCCAGCAGATCCCCGGGGTTTGGCAATCAGCCCCAGCATTTT. This translates into CASRSPGFGNQPQHF.

The CDR3 DNA reads TGTGCCAGCAGACCTTATCGGGACATGAACACTGAAGCTTTCTTT. Protein product: CASRPYRDMNTEAFF. The chain couples TRBV27 to TRBJ1-1; D perhaps matches TRBD1 (6 bases). CDR1 is MNHEY, CDR2 SMNVEV, per germline (reference sequence). V was pared by 6 bases and J by 0 bases, with 14 bases between. The CDR3 runs 15 residues.

The chain uses TRBV7-3 and TRBJ2-1; 14 bases fit TRBD2. The CDR3 loop spans 15 amino acids. CDR1 SGHTA and CDR2 FQGTGA come from the germline V gene. V gave up 4 bases and J gave up 6 bases; unmatched junction bases: 2. This CDR3 reads CASSSGLAGGNEQFF. For the CDR3, the DNA is TGTGCCAGCAGCTCCGGACTAGCGGGGGGCAATGAGCAGTTCTTC.

V and J are TRBV6-5 and TRBJ2-6, with TRBD1 matching over 7 bases. After removal of 4 bases from V and 2 bases from J, the junction contained 5 bases not matched to a gene. Germline V gene data show CDR1 as MNHEY and CDR2 as SVGAGI. The CDR3 totals 16 residues. DNA of the CDR3: TGTGCCAGCAGTTGGGACAGAGCCCCTGGGGCCAACGTCCTGACTTTC. It codes for CASSWDRAPGANVLTF.

The V gene is TRBV5-1, the J gene TRBJ1-1; the match to TRBD1 covers 7 bases. V trimming: 4 bases; J trimming: 2 bases; junction bases outside the gene matches: 5. The CDR3 length is 14 residues. The germline V gene encodes CDR1 SGHRS and CDR2 YFSETQ. The CDR3 sequence: CASSPGTVNTEAFF. DNA of the CDR3: TGCGCCAGCAGCCCCGGGACAGTCAACACTGAAGCTTTCTTT. The variable domain in full, completed from reference TRBV5-1 and TRBJ1-1, reads KAGVTQTPRYLIKTRGQQVTLSCSPISGHRSVSWYQQTPGQGLQFLFEYFSETQRNKGNFPGRFSGRQFSNSRSEMNVSTLELGDSALYLCASSPGTVNTEAFFGQGTRLTVV.

J is TRBJ2-7 and V is TRBV10-3; 7 bases agree with TRBD1. The germline gives CDR1 ENHRY, CDR2 SYGVKD. V was clipped by 6 bases and J by 5 bases; unmatched bases: 4. The CDR3 spans 12 residues. Here the CDR3 reads CAISKTGNEQYF. CDR3 DNA sequence: TGTGCCATCAGCAAGACAGGGAACGAGCAGTACTTC.

The chain carries TRBV2 and TRBJ2-1; possible D gene TRBD2, 7 bases. Trimming removed 4 bases at V and 4 bases at J, with 14 bases between. CDR3 length equals 15 residues. Germline loops: CDR1 SNHLY, CDR2 FYNNEI. CDR3: CASSVGGGLYNEQFF. The CDR3 region has the DNA TGTGCCAGCAGTGTCGGCGGGGGCCTTTACAATGAGCAGTTCTTC. Full variable domain (rest looked up from reference TRBV2 and TRBJ2-1): EPEVTQTPSHQVTQMGQEVILRCVPISNHLYFYWYRQILGQKVEFLVSFYNNEISEKSEIFDDQFSVERPDGSNFTLKIRSTKLEDSAMYFCASSVGGGLYNEQFFGPGTRLTVL.

The chain has TRBV7-2 and TRBJ1-2, with D tentatively TRBD1 (6 bases). Germline V lookup: CDR1 SGHTA, CDR2 FQGNSA. This CDR3 comprises 13 residues. Trimming took off 2 bases at V and 2 bases at J, with 6 bases between the two ends. The CDR3 loop is CASSLQGNYGYTF. CDR3 nucleotides: TGTGCCAGCAGCTTACAGGGGAACTATGGCTACACCTTC. Full variable domain (remainder filled in from reference TRBV7-2 and TRBJ1-2): GAGVSQSPSNKVTEKGKDVELRCDPISGHTALYWYRQSLGQGLEFLIYFQGNSAPDKSGLPSDRFSAERTGGSVSTLTIQRTQQEDSAVYLCASSLQGNYGYTFGSGTRLTVV.

V is TRBV5-1 and J is TRBJ2-1, with TRBD2 identical over 10 bases. CDR3 length: 16 amino acids. Germline lookup yields CDR1 SGHRS and CDR2 YFSETQ. Trimming removed 4 bases from V and 0 bases from J; junction bases left unmatched: 4. The CDR3 DNA sequence: TGCGCCAGCAGCCTATTAGCGGGGGGCTCCTACAATGAGCAGTTCTTC. Translation gives CASSLLAGGSYNEQFF. The complete variable domain, with remaining parts taken from reference TRBV5-1 and TRBJ2-1, reads KAGVTQTPRYLIKTRGQQVTLSCSPISGHRSVSWYQQTPGQGLQFLFEYFSETQRNKGNFPGRFSGRQFSNSRSEMNVSTLELGDSALYLCASSLLAGGSYNEQFFGPGTRLTVL.

This chain links TRBV5-1 with TRBJ1-6, with 9 nucleotides matching TRBD1. Germline trimming cut 3 bases from V and 7 bases from J; bases unmatched to any gene: 5. CDR3 size: 15 residues. Per the germline V gene, CDR1 is SGHRS and CDR2 is YFSETQ. The CDR3: CASSWGTGQNSPLHF. In nucleotides, the CDR3 is TGCGCCAGCAGCTGGGGGACAGGGCAAAATTCACCCCTCCACTTT.

This chain links TRBV2 with TRBJ1-1, with TRBD1 matching over 8 bases. The CDR3 has 12 residues. Trimming took 11 bases from V and 5 from J; bases not matched to a gene: 7. Germline V gene sequence: CDR1 SNHLY, CDR2 FYNNEI. CDR3 residues: CAAGGAWTEAFF. The CDR3 coding sequence is TGTGCCGCAGGGGGCGCGTGGACTGAAGCTTTCTTT.

The V call is TRBV5-1, the J call TRBJ1-3, with 9 bases fitting TRBD1. CDR3 length: 18 amino acids. Trimming removed 0 bases from V and 0 bases from J; junction bases left unmatched: 7. Germline V gene sequence: CDR1 SGHRS, CDR2 YFSETQ. The CDR3 sequence is CASSLGTGALYSGNTIYF. The DNA of the CDR3 is TGCGCCAGCAGCTTGGGGACAGGGGCCTTGTACTCTGGAAACACCATATATTTT.

Here the CDR3 DNA reads TGCGCCAGCAGCTTGGAGCACAGGGGCTCAGATACGCAGTATTTT. It codes for CASSLEHRGSDTQYF. V usage is TRBV5-1 and J usage is TRBJ2-3, with TRBD1 matching over 7 bases. CDR3 length: 15 residues. Germline CDR1 reads SGHRS; CDR2 reads YFSETQ. V shed 0 bases, J shed 4 bases, and the junction held 5 bases outside the gene matches.

V is TRBV9 and J is TRBJ2-3; 11 nucleotides align to TRBD2. CDR1 SGDLS and CDR2 YYNGEE come from the germline V gene. The CDR3 covers 17 residues. J gave up 0 bases and V 3 bases, and 6 bases lay outside the gene matches. As DNA, the CDR3 is TGTGCCAGCAGCGCAGCTCGACTAGCGGGGAGCACAGATACGCAGTATTTT. Translation gives CASSAARLAGSTDTQYF.

The chain employs TRBV6-6 and TRBJ2-5, with D possibly matching TRBD2 (7 bases). Germline V gene sequence: CDR1 MNHNY, CDR2 SVGAGI (reference sequence). With 6 bases removed from V and 6 bases from J, the gap between germline ends came to 20 bases. This CDR3 is 15 amino acids long. The CDR3 sequence is CASSGLGRGAKTQYF. DNA for the CDR3: TGTGCCAGCAGCGGGTTGGGTCGGGGGGCGAAGACCCAGTACTTC.

V usage is TRBV7-6 and J usage is TRBJ2-5; D is undetermined. The CDR3 has 13 residues. CDR1 and CDR2 (germline): SGHVS, FNYEAQ. Trimming cost V 7 bases and J 5 bases, with 14 bases left between them. For the CDR3, the DNA is TGTGCCAGCAACCTTGGGTTGGGCGAGACCCAGTACTTC. Protein sequence: CASNLGLGETQYF.

This chain connects TRBV10-1 to TRBJ2-3; TRBD1 is a possible D gene (5 bases). Looked up from germline, CDR1 is WNHNN and CDR2 is SYGVQD (reference sequence). The CDR3 is made up of 13 amino acids. V dropped 2 bases and J dropped 8 bases, with 11 bases sitting between them. CDR3 amino acids: CASSERTLGTQYF. The CDR3 nucleotides read TGCGCCAGCAGTGAGCGGACACTGGGTACGCAGTATTTT.

This chain uses TRBV5-1 with TRBJ1-2, with D perhaps TRBD1 (5 bases). This CDR3 spans 15 amino acids. Per the germline V gene, CDR1 is SGHRS and CDR2 is YFSETQ. V shed 4 bases and J shed 8 bases, with 21 bases lying between them. The CDR3 sequence is CASSGGGLNAEGYTF. The CDR3 DNA follows: TGCGCCAGCAGCGGTGGGGGACTTAATGCGGAAGGCTACACCTTC.

This clone occurred once. V and J are TRBV19 and TRBJ1-1; D unclear. The germline gives CDR1 LNHDA, CDR2 SQIVND (reference sequence). The CDR3 consists of 16 residues. Trimming cost V 9 bases and J 5 bases, with 25 bases left between them. CDR3 nucleotide sequence: TGTGCCAGAATCGGGTTGGAAAAGGCAATGGGTACTGAAGCTTTCTTT. Its protein is CARIGLEKAMGTEAFF.

The chain uses TRBV2 and TRBJ1-1; maybe TRBD1 (5 bases). Trimming cost V 6 bases and J 1 base, with 12 bases left between them. Germline values: CDR1 SNHLY, CDR2 FYNNEI. The CDR3 length is 14 residues. CDR3 sequence: CASRGVRRNTEAFF. The CDR3 DNA reads TGTGCCAGCAGAGGGGTGAGGCGGAACACTGAAGCTTTCTTT.

This clone was picked up a small number of times. The V call is TRBV7-6, the J call TRBJ1-2; D remains unclear. The CDR3 spans 16 residues. V lost 0 bases and J lost 4, with 15 bases in between. CDR1 and CDR2 (germline): SGHVS, FNYEAQ. In nucleotides, the CDR3 is TGTGCCAGCAGCTTAGCTGATAAAGGTCGGGTCTATGGCTACACCTTC. Amino acid sequence: CASSLADKGRVYGYTF.

This rearrangement joins TRBV2 to TRBJ2-2; D unclear. Looked up from germline, CDR1 is SNHLY and CDR2 is FYNNEI. Between the trimmed V and J ends, which lost 3 bases and 5 bases, there was a span of 7 bases. This CDR3 is 13 amino acids long. The DNA of the CDR3 is TGTGCCAGCAGTGATCCTCGTACCGGGGAGCTGTTTTTT. Amino acids: CASSDPRTGELFF.

This rearrangement joins TRBV7-9 to TRBJ1-4; D remains ambiguous. V shed 5 bases and J shed 8 bases, with 15 bases lying between them. Germline values: CDR1 SEHNR, CDR2 FQNEAQ (reference sequence). This CDR3 contains 14 residues. The chain's CDR3 is CASSDYQAREKLFF. CDR3 in DNA: TGTGCCAGCAGCGACTACCAGGCGAGAGAAAAACTGTTTTTT.